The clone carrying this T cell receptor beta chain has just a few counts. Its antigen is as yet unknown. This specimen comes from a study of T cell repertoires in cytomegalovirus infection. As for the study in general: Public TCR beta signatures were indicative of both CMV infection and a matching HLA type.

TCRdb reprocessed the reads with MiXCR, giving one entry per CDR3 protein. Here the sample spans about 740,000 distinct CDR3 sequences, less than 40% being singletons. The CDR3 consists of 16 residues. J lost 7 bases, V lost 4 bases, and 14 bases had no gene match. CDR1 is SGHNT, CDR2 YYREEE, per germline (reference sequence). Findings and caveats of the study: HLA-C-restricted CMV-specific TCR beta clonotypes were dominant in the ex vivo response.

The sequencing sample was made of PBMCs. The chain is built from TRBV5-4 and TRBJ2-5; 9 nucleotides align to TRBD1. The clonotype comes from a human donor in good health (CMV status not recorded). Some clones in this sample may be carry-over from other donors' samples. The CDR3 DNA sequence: TGTGCCAGCAGCCCAGGTCGAGGGACAGGGAGTGGGACCCAGTACTTC. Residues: CASSPGRGTGSGTQYF.